This T cell receptor beta chain was documented in a study of blood T cells in healthy people across ages. The V and J ends lost 4 bases and 3 bases respectively, with 10 bases between them. The CDR3 spans 13 residues. CDR1 is SGHRS, CDR2 YFSETQ, per germline. This clonotype was recorded many times. Then a second PCR, running about 6 to 11 cycles, was carried out with a sample-barcoded 5' primer and a J-beta primer mix. TCRdb itself ran the 5' RACE reads through MiXCR, one entry per CDR3 protein. The data show about 780,000 distinct CDR3 sequences, around 68% seen once. This clonotype was sampled from a young man in good health. The chain recombines TRBV5-1 with TRBJ2-5, with D perhaps being TRBD1 or TRBD2 (5 bases each). The sample was blood. In DNA, the CDR3 is TGCGCCAGCAGCCTCCGAGGGGAAGAGACCCAGTACTTC. Translation gives CASSLRGEETQYF.